The 26 T cell receptor beta chains in this list originate from one sample, sequenced in a study of blood T cell repertoires in COVID-19. Libraries were prepared by immunoSEQ multiplex PCR; TCRdb keeps only in-frame clonotypes and omits some of them. This table has a few hundred thousand clones, roughly four fifths appearing once. Sequencing was performed on PBMCs or T cells enriched from blood (not recorded which). The receptors come from a woman between 50 and 59 years old who had recovered from COVID-19.

This CDR3 is CAWSVQSHYGYTF. CDR3 DNA: TGTGCCTGGAGTGTACAGTCGCACTATGGCTACACCTTC. The rearrangement uses TRBV30 and TRBJ1-2, with D unresolved. In germline, CDR1 is GTSNPN, CDR2 SVGIG (reference sequence). The CDR3 covers 13 residues. Trimming took 0 bases from V and 3 from J, leaving 8 bases between them.

As concerns this clone: Different DNA sequences within this sample yield the same CDR3. This rearrangement joins TRBV6-2 or TRBV6-3 to TRBJ1-5, with TRBD1 matching over 7 bases. V was clipped by 0 bases and J by 4 bases; unmatched bases: 3. Germline loops: CDR1 MNHEY, CDR2 SVGEGT. The CDR3 loop spans 15 amino acids. CDR3 sequence: CASSYSAGGNQPQHF. The CDR3 DNA is TGTGCCAGCAGTTACTCGGCAGGGGGAAATCAGCCCCAGCATTTT.

The CDR3 DNA is TGTGCCATCAGTGAGGAAGGTAGAGGGGGTGCCGACACTGAAGCTTTCTTT. This encodes CAISEEGRGGADTEAFF. The chain is built from TRBV10-3 and TRBJ1-1; D might be TRBD1 (6 bases). Trimming pared 2 bases from V and 3 bases from J, leaving 19 bases between. Germline CDR1 reads ENHRY; CDR2 reads SYGVKD. The CDR3 length is 17 residues.

The genes are TRBV10-3 and TRBJ1-2; the match to TRBD1 covers 7 bases. Germline CDR1 is ENHRY and CDR2 is SYGVKD. CDR3 length equals 13 residues. Unmatched junction bases numbered 3, after V lost 4 bases and J lost 4 bases. For the CDR3, the DNA is TGTGCCATCAGTGTGGACAGGTCCTATGGCTACACCTTC. Translated, it gives CAISVDRSYGYTF.

This sequence joins TRBV30 and TRBJ1-4; D is undetermined. Trimming took 4 bases from V and 0 from J, leaving 12 bases between them. Germline CDR1 GTSNPN, CDR2 SVGIG (reference sequence). The CDR3 covers 15 residues. As DNA, the CDR3 is TGTGCCTGGACTCCCGGGAGTGCAACTAATGAAAAACTGTTTTTT. Its protein is CAWTPGSATNEKLFF.

CDR3: CASSKGQIANYGYTF. CDR3 DNA: TGTGCCAGTAGTAAGGGACAGATAGCTAACTATGGCTACACCTTC. The gene calls are TRBV19 and TRBJ1-2; TRBD1 matches 7 bases. The CDR3 totals 15 residues. V was clipped by 4 bases and J by 0 bases; unmatched bases: 5. Germline CDR1 LNHDA, CDR2 SQIVND (reference sequence).

The chain carries TRBV5-1 and TRBJ1-1; tentative D call: TRBD1 (6 bases). V lost 4 bases and J 1 base, leaving 11 bases between the germline ends. Germline V lookup: CDR1 SGHRS, CDR2 YFSETQ. This CDR3 region has 14 residues. The CDR3 nucleotides are TGCGCCAGCAGCGGACTGACAGGGAACACTGAAGCTTTCTTT. The encoded protein is CASSGLTGNTEAFF.

This clone was seen a single time. CDR3 protein: CASRQGEEGYTF. The DNA of the CDR3 is TGTGCCTCAAGACAGGGGGAGGAAGGCTACACCTTC. The genes are TRBV10-3 and TRBJ1-2, with 9 positions matching TRBD1. The J segment lost 8 bases and the V segment lost 11 bases, leaving 9 bases of the junction unmatched. Germline V gene data show CDR1 as ENHRY and CDR2 as SYGVKD. The length of the CDR3 is 12 residues.

The genes are TRBV4-2 and TRBJ2-1; D is unclear. The CDR3 runs 12 residues. With 1 base removed from V and 8 bases from J, the gap between germline ends came to 6 bases. Germline V CDR1 and CDR2: LGHNA, YNFKEQ. Here the CDR3 reads CASSQVLDEQFF. Here the CDR3 DNA reads TGTGCCAGCAGCCAAGTACTCGATGAGCAGTTCTTC.

The J gene is TRBJ2-7, the V gene TRBV7-8, with unresolved D. The CDR3 is made up of 15 amino acids. Germline V gene lookup returns CDR1 SGHVS and CDR2 FQNEAQ. V lost 5 bases to trimming and J lost 0 bases, with 14 bases between them. Written as DNA, the CDR3 is TGTGCCAGCAGCCCGGTAGCTCTGGGCTCCTACGAGCAGTACTTC. Amino acid sequence: CASSPVALGSYEQYF.

The chain employs TRBV25-1 and TRBJ2-2; 7 bases align to TRBD1. The CDR3 is 14 amino acids. The trim removed 5 bases at V and 5 bases at J, leaving 5 bases unmatched. Germline CDR1 MGHDK, CDR2 SYGVNS. CDR3 loop: CASSPDRLTGELFF. Written as DNA, the CDR3 is TGTGCCAGCAGTCCGGACAGGTTGACCGGGGAGCTGTTTTTT.

The CDR3 region is CASSPGPGGNQPQHF. In DNA form, the CDR3 reads TGTGCCAGCAGCCCTGGTCCAGGGGGCAATCAGCCCCAGCATTTT. The chain has TRBV4-2 and TRBJ1-5; TRBD1 might be the D (6 bases). V shed 4 bases and J shed 2 bases, with 12 bases lying between them. CDR3 length: 15 residues. Germline-derived CDR1 and CDR2 are LGHNA and YNFKEQ.

J is TRBJ2-7 and V is TRBV6-5, with D perhaps matching TRBD1 (5 bases). The ends were cut back, 10 bases at V and 3 bases at J, with 16 bases in the middle. Germline CDR1 is MNHEY and CDR2 is SVGAGI. CDR3 length equals 13 residues. The CDR3 DNA follows: TGTGCCATCCTAAGGGGCAGGGACTACGAGCAGTACTTC. Amino acids: CAILRGRDYEQYF.

The chain uses TRBV5-1 and TRBJ1-4; 7 positions match TRBD1. CDR3 length: 12 residues. The germline V gene has CDR1 SGHRS and CDR2 YFSETQ. Unmatched junction bases numbered 2, after V lost 4 bases and J lost 8 bases. CDR3 residues: CASSPGQEKLFF. As DNA, the CDR3 is TGCGCCAGCAGCCCGGGACAGGAAAAACTGTTTTTT.

This clone has just one count. The chain recombines TRBV5-8 with TRBJ1-3; a possible D gene is TRBD1 (5 bases). This CDR3 contains 16 residues. CDR1 and CDR2 from the germline V gene are SGHTS and YDEGEE. Trimming removed 1 base at V and 0 bases at J, with 11 bases between. The CDR3 sequence: CASSLTGGISGNTIYF. CDR3 bases: TGTGCCAGCAGCTTGACCGGGGGGATCTCTGGAAACACCATATATTTT.

The V call is TRBV7-9, the J call TRBJ2-7, with TRBD2 identical over 11 bases. The junction had 6 bases not matched to a gene; V was cut back by 4 bases and J by 4 bases. CDR1 SEHNR and CDR2 FQNEAQ come from the germline V gene (reference sequence). The CDR3 sequence is 15 residues long. CDR3 DNA: TGTGCCAGCAGCTCCCCTAGCGGGGGGTCATACGAGCAGTACTTC. Its translation: CASSSPSGGSYEQYF.

On this clone itself: Other DNA variants within this sample encode the same CDR3. CDR3 sequence (DNA): TGTGCCAGCAGCAGGGACAGGGGGAATTCACCCCTCCACTTT. Encoded protein: CASSRDRGNSPLHF. The genes are TRBV3-1 (or the pseudogene TRBV3-2) and TRBJ1-6; 11 bases are shared with TRBD1. V was pared by 5 bases and J by 7 bases, with 1 base of the junction left unmatched. The CDR3 totals 14 residues. Per the germline V gene, CDR1 is LGHDT and CDR2 is YNNKEL (reference sequence).

The chain links TRBV7-2 to TRBJ2-7; 7 bases align to TRBD2. Germline values: CDR1 SGHTA, CDR2 FQGNSA. The junction had 3 bases not matched to a gene; V was cut back by 5 bases and J by 5 bases. This CDR3 spans 12 amino acids. The CDR3, as DNA: TGTGCCAGCAGCCAAGGACTAGACGAGCAGTACTTC. This codes for CASSQGLDEQYF.

Here the CDR3 reads CASSPDLGQGGTYGYTF. CDR3 nucleotide sequence: TGCGCCAGCAGCCCCGACCTGGGACAGGGAGGGACCTATGGCTACACCTTC. The rearrangement links TRBV5-1 to TRBJ1-2, with TRBD1 matching 9 bases. Germline values: CDR1 SGHRS, CDR2 YFSETQ. This CDR3 is 17 amino acids long. The junction had 14 bases not matched to a gene; V was cut back by 4 bases and J by 4 bases.

This clone was found once. The chain couples TRBV7-2 to TRBJ2-3; 7 bases align to TRBD1. This CDR3 is built from 15 residues. Trimming cost V 5 bases and J 0 bases; bases outside gene matches: 5. Germline CDR1 is SGHTA and CDR2 is FQGNSA. The CDR3 nucleotides are TGTGCCAGCAGCCTAGGGACAGTTAGCACAGATACGCAGTATTTT. Translated, it gives CASSLGTVSTDTQYF.

V is TRBV5-4 and J is TRBJ1-1; 9 bases are shared with TRBD1. Germline lookup yields CDR1 SGHNT and CDR2 YYREEE (reference sequence). V shed 5 bases, J shed 3 bases, and the junction held 11 bases outside the gene matches. The CDR3 totals 16 residues. CDR3 nucleotides: TGTGCCAGCAGACAAGACAGGGGGGGGTCGGACACTGAAGCTTTCTTT. Its translation is CASRQDRGGSDTEAFF.

The chain recombines TRBV9 with TRBJ2-3; the D gene is possibly TRBD2 (5 bases). This CDR3 has 16 amino acids. The V and J ends lost 1 base and 7 bases respectively, with 19 bases between them. The V gene's germline CDR1 is SGDLS and CDR2 YYNGEE. The CDR3 spells CASSVRSSEGLNTQYF. The CDR3 DNA sequence: TGTGCCAGCAGCGTAAGGTCTAGTGAGGGCCTCAATACGCAGTATTTT.

CDR3 protein: CASSLDLFENTEAFF. The CDR3 nucleotides are TGTGCCAGCAGCTTAGATCTATTCGAGAACACTGAAGCTTTCTTT. This chain connects TRBV7-2 to TRBJ1-1; the D is unclear. The CDR3 covers 15 residues. From germline, CDR1 is SGHTA and CDR2 FQGNSA. V lost 1 base and J lost 1, with 10 bases in between.

The rearrangement joins TRBV5-5 to TRBJ2-1; 9 nucleotides line up with TRBD1. V lost 3 bases, J lost 4 bases, and 2 bases stayed unmatched. This CDR3 is 14 amino acids long. From germline, CDR1 is SGHKS and CDR2 YYEKEE (reference sequence). CDR3 nucleotide sequence: TGTGCCAGCAGCTGGGGACAGGGTTACAATGAGCAGTTCTTC. Its translation: CASSWGQGYNEQFF. The whole variable domain, filled in from reference TRBV5-5 and TRBJ2-1, reads DAGVTQSPTHLIKTRGQQVTLRCSPISGHKSVSWYQQVLGQGPQFIFQYYEKEERGRGNFPDRFSARQFPNYSSELNVNALLLGDSALYLCASSWGQGYNEQFFGPGTRLTVL.

This clone has only a few counts. This rearrangement joins TRBV30 to TRBJ2-2; 9 bases match TRBD2. The CDR3 contains 15 residues. Germline lookup yields CDR1 GTSNPN and CDR2 SVGIG (reference sequence). With 4 bases clipped from V and 4 bases from J, the junction kept 7 bases outside the gene matches. CDR3 DNA: TGTGCCTGGAAAGAAGCGGGGGGCCGCACCGGGGAGCTGTTTTTT. Translated, it gives CAWKEAGGRTGELFF.

This rearrangement joins TRBV7-9 to TRBJ1-2; unclear D gene. Trimming pared 1 base from V and 6 bases from J, leaving 9 bases between. This CDR3 region has 13 residues. Germline values: CDR1 SEHNR, CDR2 FQNEAQ (reference sequence). CDR3 sequence reads: CASSLGQTHGYTF. CDR3 bases: TGTGCCAGCAGCTTAGGCCAAACACATGGCTACACCTTC.